This T cell receptor beta chain was sequenced during a study of blood T cell repertoires in COVID-19. Study as a whole: The samples span acute and convalescent COVID-19 from the United States, Italy and Spain. T cells, B-cell-depleted T cells, or PBMCs supplied cDNA or gDNA.

The germline V gene encodes CDR1 SGHNT and CDR2 YYREEE (reference sequence). V gave up 3 bases and J gave up 2 bases, with 10 bases separating them. This CDR3 spans 14 amino acids. Original analysis: Amplification of reference gene primers was used by the study to estimate nucleated cell counts. Clones were read by immunoSEQ multiplex PCR, and TCRdb kept only the in-frame ones, dropping some. From that table come the V and J calls and clone size; the DNA was used to work out D and trimming. Of 55,000 to 80,000 clones listed, more than 70% are singletons. The chain couples TRBV5-4 to TRBJ2-3; weak D call: TRBD2 (6 bases). The TCR comes from a human donor in a cohort sampled during active COVID-19. Sample: peripheral blood. The CDR3 region has the DNA TGTGCCAGCAGCTCCGGGACTTACACAGATACGCAGTATTTT. Its translation is CASSSGTYTDTQYF.